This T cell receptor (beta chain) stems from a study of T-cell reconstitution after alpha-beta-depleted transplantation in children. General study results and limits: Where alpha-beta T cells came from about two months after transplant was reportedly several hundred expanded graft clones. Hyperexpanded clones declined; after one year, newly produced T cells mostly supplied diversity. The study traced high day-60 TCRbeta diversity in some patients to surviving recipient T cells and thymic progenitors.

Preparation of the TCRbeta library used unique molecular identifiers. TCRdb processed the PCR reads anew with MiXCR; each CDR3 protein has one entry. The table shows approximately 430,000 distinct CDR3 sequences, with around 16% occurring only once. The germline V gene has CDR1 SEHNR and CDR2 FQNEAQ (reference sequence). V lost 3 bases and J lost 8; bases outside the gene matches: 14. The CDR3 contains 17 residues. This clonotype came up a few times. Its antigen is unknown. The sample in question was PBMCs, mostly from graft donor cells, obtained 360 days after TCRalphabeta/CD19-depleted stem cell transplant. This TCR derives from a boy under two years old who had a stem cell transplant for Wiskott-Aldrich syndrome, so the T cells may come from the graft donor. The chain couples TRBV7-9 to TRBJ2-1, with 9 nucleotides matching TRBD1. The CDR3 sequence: CASSFARRDRVMYEQFF. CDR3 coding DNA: TGTGCCAGCAGCTTTGCTCGCCGGGACAGGGTGATGTATGAGCAGTTCTTC.